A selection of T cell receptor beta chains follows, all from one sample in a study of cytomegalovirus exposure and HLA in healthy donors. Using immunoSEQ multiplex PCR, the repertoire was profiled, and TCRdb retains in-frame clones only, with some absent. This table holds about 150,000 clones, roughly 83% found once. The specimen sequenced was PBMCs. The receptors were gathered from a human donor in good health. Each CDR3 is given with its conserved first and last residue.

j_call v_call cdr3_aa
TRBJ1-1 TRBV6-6 CASSYAENTEAFF
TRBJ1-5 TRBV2 CASRDRGGYSNQPQHF
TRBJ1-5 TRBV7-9 CASSYGQSNQPQHF
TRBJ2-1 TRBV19 CASSQGAGIDEQFF
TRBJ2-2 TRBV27 CASSFPGGPPGELFF
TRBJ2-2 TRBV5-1 CASSLVLAGSFTGELFF
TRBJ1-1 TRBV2 CATPGGANEAFF
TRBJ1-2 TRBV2 CASSPGIGYTF
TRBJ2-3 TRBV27 CASSRQGRRTDTQYF
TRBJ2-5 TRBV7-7 CASSLGGQGQETQYF
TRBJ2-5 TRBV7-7 CASSLGAGGSETQYF
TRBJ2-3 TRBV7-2 CASSLVGGASTDTQYF
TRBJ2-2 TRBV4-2 CASSQGNLAGQSGELFF
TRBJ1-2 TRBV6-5 CASRPLTTGEGYTF
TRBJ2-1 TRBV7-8 CASSSRRLAERSSYNEQFF
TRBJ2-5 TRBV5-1 CASSLAGGETQYF
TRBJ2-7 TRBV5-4 CASSLGLDSGEQYF
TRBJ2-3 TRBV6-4 CASSDQYDSSTDTQYF
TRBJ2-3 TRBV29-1 CSVGQGQTDTQYF
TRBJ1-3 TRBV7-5 CVRSLQNQGNTIYF
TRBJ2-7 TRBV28 CASSLVAGGLEQYF
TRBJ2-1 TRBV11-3 CASSPAGVSSYNEQFF
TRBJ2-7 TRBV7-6 CASSTLTGINEQYF
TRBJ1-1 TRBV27 CASSLSAGKTEAFF
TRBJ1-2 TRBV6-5 CASSRGTGENYGYTF
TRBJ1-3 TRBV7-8 CASSLSSRRPGNTIYF
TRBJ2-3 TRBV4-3 CASSQAVTGADTQYF
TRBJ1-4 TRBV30 CAWSVLGEKLFF
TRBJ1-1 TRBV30 CAWSVRRVIGNTEAFF
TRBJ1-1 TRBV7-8 CASSLGSEAEAFF
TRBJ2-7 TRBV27 CASSLFSVSGQGPYEQYF
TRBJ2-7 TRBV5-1 CASSLDAGGFNEQYF
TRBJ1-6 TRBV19 CASSITGQENSPLHF
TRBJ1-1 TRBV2 CASSDETGNTEAFF
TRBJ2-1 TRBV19 CASSPLAGVYNEQFF
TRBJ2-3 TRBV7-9 CASSSGGLVDTQYF
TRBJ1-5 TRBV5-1 CASSTGTGNQPQHF
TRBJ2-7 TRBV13 CASSARDSAVEQYF
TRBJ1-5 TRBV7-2 CASSFESNQPQHF
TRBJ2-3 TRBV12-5 CASGLDSTDTQYF
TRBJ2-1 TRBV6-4 CASRGTDNEQFF
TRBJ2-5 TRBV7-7 CASSFSGGSGQETQYF
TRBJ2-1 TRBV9 CASSKRASMFGQFF